The 29 T cell receptor beta chains given below trace back to one sample, sequenced in a study of blood T cell repertoires in COVID-19. Using immunoSEQ multiplex PCR, the repertoire was profiled, and TCRdb retains in-frame clones only, with some absent. In the table there are 250,000 to 350,000 clones, 88% of which are singletons. The specimen sequenced was PBMCs or T cells enriched from blood (not recorded which). Receptors originate from a woman in her sixties in a cohort exposed to, infected with or recovered from COVID-19 (not recorded which).

The rearrangement joins TRBV30 to TRBJ1-6; 8 nucleotides match TRBD1. This CDR3 contains 15 residues. V shed 1 base, J shed 10 bases, and the junction held 9 bases outside the gene matches. The germline CDR1 and CDR2 sequences are GTSNPN and SVGIG (reference sequence). CDR3 amino acids: CAWSEGTGGGSPLHF. The CDR3 DNA reads as TGTGCCTGGAGTGAAGGGACAGGCGGAGGGTCACCCCTCCACTTT. The full variable domain, in which reference TRBV30 and TRBJ1-6 provide the parts outside the CDR3, is SQTIHQWPATLVQPVGSPLSLECTVEGTSNPNLYWYRQAAGRGLQLLFYSVGIGQISSEVPQNLSASRPQDRQFILSSKKLLLSDSGFYLCAWSEGTGGGSPLHFGNGTRLTVT.

The chain recombines TRBV7-9 with TRBJ1-1, with D hard to call. In germline, CDR1 is SEHNR, CDR2 FQNEAQ (reference sequence). The CDR3 runs to 12 residues. The ends were cut back, 5 bases at V and 7 bases at J, with 11 bases in the middle. The CDR3: CASSENAVEAFF. CDR3 sequence (DNA): TGTGCCAGCAGCGAGAATGCGGTTGAAGCTTTCTTT.

The rearrangement links TRBV5-6 to TRBJ2-3; D might be TRBD2 (5 bases). Germline V gives CDR1 SGHDT, CDR2 YYEEEE. The V and J ends lost 4 bases and 3 bases respectively, with 9 bases between them. The CDR3 sequence is 13 residues long. DNA for the CDR3: TGTGCCAGCAGCCGACGGACTACAGATACGCAGTATTTT. Translating gives CASSRRTTDTQYF.

This chain connects TRBV5-8 to TRBJ1-5; 7 bases fit TRBD1. Germline loops: CDR1 SGHTS, CDR2 YDEGEE. Unmatched junction bases numbered 12, after V lost 2 bases and J lost 7 bases. CDR3 length: 16 residues. CDR3 in DNA: TGTGCCAGCAGCTTACTGGGACAGACTGGAGAACAGCCCCAGCATTTT. Its translation: CASSLLGQTGEQPQHF.

This chain joins TRBV7-2 and TRBJ2-7, with 9 bases identical to TRBD1. The CDR3 runs 15 residues. With V trimmed by 5 bases and J by 2 bases, 7 bases remained unmatched. CDR1 is SGHTA, CDR2 FQGNSA, per germline. The CDR3 loop reads CASSTTGQGPYEQYF. CDR3 DNA sequence: TGTGCCAGCAGCACAACGGGACAGGGCCCCTACGAGCAGTACTTC.

This sequence joins TRBV28 and TRBJ2-5, with 8 bases identical to TRBD2. The germline V gene encodes CDR1 MDHEN and CDR2 SYDVKM. V trimming: 3 bases; J trimming: 5 bases; junction bases outside the gene matches: 11. The CDR3 loop spans 16 amino acids. The CDR3 bases are TGTGCCAGCAGTTTTTGGTCCCCTAGCGGGTTCGAGACCCAGTACTTC. Its protein is CASSFWSPSGFETQYF.

This chain joins TRBV6-5 and TRBJ2-1, with 14 bases lining up with TRBD2. With V trimmed by 4 bases and J by 9 bases, 5 bases remained unmatched. CDR1 is MNHEY, CDR2 SVGAGI, per germline. The CDR3 has 15 amino acids. DNA for the CDR3: TGTGCCAGCAGTTGGGGACTAGCGGGAGAGGTTGAGCAGTTCTTC. This encodes CASSWGLAGEVEQFF.

The sample holds a few counts of this clone. This chain joins TRBV7-2 and TRBJ1-5; D is uncertain. CDR3 size: 16 residues. Germline V gives CDR1 SGHTA, CDR2 FQGNSA. Trimming removed 2 bases at V and 4 bases at J, with 15 bases between. This chain's CDR3 is CASSLWGAGSNQPQHF. CDR3 nucleotide sequence: TGTGCCAGCAGCTTATGGGGTGCGGGCTCGAATCAGCCCCAGCATTTT.

The chain couples TRBV9 to TRBJ1-1; the match to TRBD1 covers 11 bases. V lost 2 bases and J lost 3; bases outside the gene matches: 3. Germline-derived CDR1 and CDR2 are SGDLS and YYNGEE. The CDR3 contains 15 residues. The chain's CDR3 is CASSVGQGAYTEAFF. The DNA of the CDR3 is TGTGCCAGCAGCGTCGGACAGGGGGCATACACTGAAGCTTTCTTT.

This rearrangement joins TRBV6-2 or TRBV6-3 to TRBJ2-7; perhaps TRBD2 as D (5 bases). The V and J ends lost 5 bases and 6 bases respectively, with 11 bases between them. Germline V CDR1 and CDR2: MNHEY, SVGEGT. The CDR3 sequence is 12 residues long. This CDR3 is CASSARAVEQYF. For the CDR3, the DNA is TGTGCCAGCAGTGCGAGGGCGGTCGAGCAGTACTTC.

J is TRBJ2-7 and V is TRBV6-5, with TRBD1 matching 9 bases. The CDR3 runs 14 residues. V was clipped by 8 bases and J by 1 base; unmatched bases: 6. The V gene's germline CDR1 is MNHEY and CDR2 SVGAGI. The CDR3 sequence: CASQWDRESYEQYF. CDR3 DNA sequence: TGTGCCAGCCAGTGGGACAGGGAGTCCTACGAGCAGTACTTC.

V gene TRBV12-5 combines with J gene TRBJ2-7, with D perhaps matching TRBD1 (6 bases). The V and J ends lost 2 bases and 2 bases respectively, with 13 bases between them. CDR1 and CDR2 (germline): LGHNT, FRNRAP. CDR3 length: 15 amino acids. Here the CDR3 reads CASGLTPQGPYEQYF. The CDR3, as DNA: TGTGCTAGTGGTTTGACCCCACAGGGCCCCTACGAGCAGTACTTC.

The rearrangement joins TRBV5-6 to TRBJ2-7, with D maybe TRBD1 (6 bases). This CDR3 contains 13 residues. Trimming took 3 bases from V and 0 from J, leaving 7 bases between them. Per germline, CDR1 SGHDT and CDR2 YYEEEE. The CDR3 DNA follows: TGTGCCAGCAGCTACAGGGTCTCCTACGAGCAGTACTTC. This encodes CASSYRVSYEQYF.

The chain has TRBV5-4 and TRBJ2-7; perhaps TRBD2 as D (7 bases). Germline CDR1 and CDR2: SGHNT and YYREEE (reference sequence). The CDR3 sequence is 14 residues long. Trimming took 4 bases from V and 6 from J, leaving 17 bases between them. This CDR3 reads CASSRGAEASEQYF. CDR3 sequence (DNA): TGTGCCAGCAGCCGGGGGGCTGAGGCGTCCGAGCAGTACTTC.

This chain links TRBV7-2 with TRBJ1-2; 9 bases are a match to TRBD1. The ends lost 4 bases at V and 0 bases at J; junction bases unmatched: 6. CDR3 length: 16 residues. Germline V CDR1 and CDR2: SGHTA, FQGNSA. The CDR3 sequence is CASSYRTGATNYGYTF. The CDR3 DNA follows: TGTGCCAGCAGCTACCGGACAGGGGCGACTAACTATGGCTACACCTTC.

The chain uses TRBV2 and TRBJ2-5; 11 nucleotides line up with TRBD2. The CDR3 has 15 amino acids. V lost 7 bases to trimming and J lost 2 bases; unmatched junction nucleotides: 6. Germline values: CDR1 SNHLY, CDR2 FYNNEI. The CDR3 sequence: CASTMTSGAQETQYF. CDR3 nucleotides: TGTGCCAGCACCATGACTAGCGGGGCTCAAGAGACCCAGTACTTC.

A single count supports this clone. V and J are TRBV5-4 and TRBJ1-2, with 7 bases fitting TRBD1. J was trimmed by 5 bases and V by 0 bases; bases with no gene match: 4. The germline V gene encodes CDR1 SGHNT and CDR2 YYREEE (reference sequence). There are 14 residues in the CDR3. The CDR3 is CASSLGRGRYGYTF. DNA for the CDR3: TGTGCCAGCAGCTTGGGGAGGGGGCGGTATGGCTACACCTTC.

This clone came up once. The genes are TRBV19 and TRBJ1-1; TRBD1 agrees at 10 bases. With 6 bases clipped from V and 1 base from J, the junction kept 11 bases outside the gene matches. This CDR3 has 17 residues. Germline lookup yields CDR1 LNHDA and CDR2 SQIVND (reference sequence). CDR3 in amino acids: CASSRRTGGVSNTEAFF. As DNA, the CDR3 is TGTGCCAGTAGCAGAAGGACAGGGGGGGTTTCGAACACTGAAGCTTTCTTT.

The gene calls are TRBV6-5 and TRBJ2-5; D might be TRBD1 (6 bases). The CDR3 totals 14 residues. Trimming removed 7 bases at V and 7 bases at J, with 19 bases between. The germline V gene encodes CDR1 MNHEY and CDR2 SVGAGI. The CDR3 is CASNSGQTPGTQYF. CDR3 nucleotide sequence: TGTGCCAGCAACTCAGGACAGACCCCGGGGACCCAGTACTTC.

J is TRBJ1-4 and V is TRBV28; 7 bases align to TRBD1. From germline, CDR1 is MDHEN and CDR2 SYDVKM. J gave up 6 bases and V 6 bases, and 7 bases lay outside the gene matches. This CDR3 has 14 amino acids. The CDR3: CASSLDREHEKLFF. In nucleotides, the CDR3 is TGTGCCAGCAGCCTCGACAGGGAGCATGAAAAACTGTTTTTT.

The gene calls are TRBV28 and TRBJ2-6, with D maybe TRBD2 (5 bases). Germline CDR1 is MDHEN and CDR2 is SYDVKM. The CDR3 consists of 15 residues. V was cut by 6 bases and J by 4 bases, with 13 bases left in between. The CDR3 DNA follows: TGTGCCAGCAGCCCTGAGGGCTCCGGGGCCAACGTCCTGACTTTC. Amino acids: CASSPEGSGANVLTF.

The rearrangement links TRBV19 to TRBJ2-3, with 15 bases that match TRBD2. V dropped 10 bases and J dropped 0; count of bases not matched to a gene: 14. Germline CDR1 LNHDA, CDR2 SQIVND (reference sequence). This CDR3 is built from 19 residues. The CDR3 DNA sequence: TGTGCCACCGTTAACACAGGGACTAGCGGGAGGACGAGCACAGATACGCAGTATTTT. This encodes CATVNTGTSGRTSTDTQYF.

This clone has just one count. This chain links TRBV20-1 with TRBJ2-2; perhaps TRBD1 as D (5 bases). CDR3 length: 12 amino acids. Per germline, CDR1 DFQATT and CDR2 SNEGSKA (reference sequence). V lost 3 bases, J lost 6 bases, and 8 bases lay in between. DNA for the CDR3: TGCAGTGCTAGTTGGGGCCCCGGGGAGCTGTTTTTT. Its translation: CSASWGPGELFF.

The chain links TRBV9 to TRBJ2-3, with TRBD2 identical over 7 bases. Germline CDR1 SGDLS, CDR2 YYNGEE. The CDR3 runs 16 residues. J gave up 3 bases and V 0 bases, and 7 bases lay outside the gene matches. DNA of the CDR3: TGTGCCAGCAGCGTAGTGGGTAGCGGGTGGACAGATACGCAGTATTTT. This sequence encodes CASSVVGSGWTDTQYF.

J is TRBJ2-3 and V is TRBV5-1, with 10 positions matching TRBD2. The CDR3 has 16 residues. The germline V gene has CDR1 SGHRS and CDR2 YFSETQ. J gave up 4 bases and V 4 bases, and 9 bases lay outside the gene matches. The CDR3, as DNA: TGCGCCAGCAGCCATAGACTAGCGGGTTATTCAGATACGCAGTATTTT. Protein: CASSHRLAGYSDTQYF.

The chain has TRBV5-5 and TRBJ2-1, with 9 bases aligning to TRBD2. CDR3 size: 13 residues. Germline CDR1 reads SGHKS; CDR2 reads YYEKEE (reference sequence). With 0 bases clipped from V and 10 bases from J, the junction kept 2 bases outside the gene matches. CDR3 bases: TGTGCCAGCAGCTTGGGTCTAGCGGGGGAGCAGTTCTTC. The encoded protein is CASSLGLAGEQFF.

CDR3 in amino acids: CASSPGRTGGGYTF. DNA of the CDR3: TGTGCCAGCTCACCAGGTCGAACAGGGGGTGGCTACACCTTC. The chain links TRBV18 to TRBJ1-2; TRBD1 aligns across 8 bases. Looked up from germline, CDR1 is KGHSH and CDR2 is LQKENI. The length of the CDR3 is 14 residues. V was clipped by 2 bases and J by 7 bases; unmatched bases: 6.

The CDR3 DNA sequence: TGTGCCAGCAGCGCGGGACTGTCGAACACTGAAGCTTTCTTT. Its translation: CASSAGLSNTEAFF. The rearrangement links TRBV5-8 to TRBJ1-1, with D possibly TRBD1 on 5 matching bases. Germline V CDR1 and CDR2: SGHTS, YDEGEE. Trimming removed 4 bases from V and 1 base from J, with 11 bases in between. The CDR3 sequence is 14 residues long.

The gene calls are TRBV9 and TRBJ1-3, with no clear D. Germline V gives CDR1 SGDLS, CDR2 YYNGEE. The CDR3 contains 15 residues. Trimming removed 3 bases at V and 4 bases at J, with 14 bases between. The CDR3 sequence is CASSGAGGIGNTIYF. CDR3 nucleotide sequence: TGTGCCAGCAGCGGAGCGGGCGGAATCGGAAACACCATATATTTT.